The entry below describes one T cell receptor (beta chain). The CDR3 is 14 amino acids. Germline CDR1 SGHRS, CDR2 YFSETQ. Trimming stripped 0 bases from V and 6 bases from J, with 10 bases between. PCR used 60 Vbeta primers and 13 Jbeta primers. Profiling relied on immunoSEQ multiplex PCR, and the TCRdb table lists in-frame clones only, not all of them. The sample consists of over 150,000 clones, 75% to 85% of them appearing once. The data were obtained in a study of cytomegalovirus exposure and HLA in healthy donors. V usage is TRBV5-1 and J usage is TRBJ2-1; D not resolved. The TCR was taken from a woman in her fifties or sixties in good health and CMV-seropositive. The sequencing sample was made of PBMCs. The CDR3 DNA reads TGCGCCAGCAGCTTGGTCCCCTACAGCAATGAGCAGTTCTTC. Translated: CASSLVPYSNEQFF.